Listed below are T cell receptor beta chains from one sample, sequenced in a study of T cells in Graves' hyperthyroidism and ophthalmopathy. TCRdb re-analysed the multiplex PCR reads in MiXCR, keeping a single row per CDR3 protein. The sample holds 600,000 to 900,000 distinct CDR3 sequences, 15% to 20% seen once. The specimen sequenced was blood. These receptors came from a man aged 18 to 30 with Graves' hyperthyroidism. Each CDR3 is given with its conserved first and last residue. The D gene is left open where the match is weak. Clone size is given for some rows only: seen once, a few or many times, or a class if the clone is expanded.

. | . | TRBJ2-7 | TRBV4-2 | TGTGCCAGCAGCGGAAGACAGGACTCCTACGAGCAGTACTTC | CASSGRQDSYEQYF
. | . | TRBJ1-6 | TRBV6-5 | TGTGCCAGCAGTTACCGTCGGCCGGGCGCCTATAATTCACCCCTCCACTTT | CASSYRRPGAYNSPLHF
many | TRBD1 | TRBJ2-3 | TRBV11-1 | TGTGCCAGCAGCTCGTCCGGGACAGGGGGTCTTCGGGATACGCAGTATTTT | CASSSSGTGGLRDTQYF
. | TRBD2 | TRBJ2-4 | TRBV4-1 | TGCGCCAGCAGCCCACTACTCGGACTAGCGGGAGAAAACATTCAGTACTTC | CASSPLLGLAGENIQYF
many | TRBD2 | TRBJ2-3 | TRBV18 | TGTGCCAGCTCCCGAGAGGCGGGAGCTGAAGATACGCAGTATTTT | CASSREAGAEDTQYF
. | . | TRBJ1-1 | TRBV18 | TGTGCCAGCTCATCACGGTTTGAACATTCTACTGAAGCTTTCTTT | CASSSRFEHSTEAFF
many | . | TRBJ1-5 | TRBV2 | TGTGCCAGCAGTGACCAGGTTAGCAATCAGCCCCAGCATTTT | CASSDQVSNQPQHF
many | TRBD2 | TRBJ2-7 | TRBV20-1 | TGCAGTGCTAGGACCCCAGGTAGCGGGATCTACGAGCAGTACTTC | CSARTPGSGIYEQYF
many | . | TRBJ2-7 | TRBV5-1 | TGCGCCAGCAGCCCGGACGGGTGGAACGAGCAGTACTTC | CASSPDGWNEQYF
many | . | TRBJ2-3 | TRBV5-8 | TGTGCCAGCAGCCCGCGGGGAAATACGCAGTATTTT | CASSPRGNTQYF
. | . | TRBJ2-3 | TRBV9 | TGTGCCAGCAGCCCCCCCACAGGGACCACTCAACGGTACACAGATACGCAGTATTTT | CASSPPTGTTQRYTDTQYF
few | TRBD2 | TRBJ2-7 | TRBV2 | TGTGCCAGCAGGGTCCTAGCGGGAGGGAGAGAGCAGTACTTC | CASRVLAGGREQYF
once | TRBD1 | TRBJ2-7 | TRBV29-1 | TGCAGCGCCCTACGGACAGGGAGCTACGAGCAGTACTTC | CSALRTGSYEQYF
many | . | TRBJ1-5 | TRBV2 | TGTGCCAGCAGAGTGGGAAGCGGTCAGCCCCAGCATTTT | CASRVGSGQPQHF
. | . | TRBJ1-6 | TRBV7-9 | TGTGCCAGCAGCCGAGCCGCAGGGGAGGCCTATAATTCACCCCTCCACTTT | CASSRAAGEAYNSPLHF
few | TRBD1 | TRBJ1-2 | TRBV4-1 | TGCGCCAGCAGCCAAGATAAAGGGGGCTACAACTATGGCTACACCTTC | CASSQDKGGYNYGYTF
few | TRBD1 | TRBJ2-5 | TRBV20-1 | TGCAGTGCTAGAGATCTCTTCTGGCAGGGGGAAGAGACCCAGTACTTC | CSARDLFWQGEETQYF
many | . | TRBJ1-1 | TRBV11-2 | TGTGCCAGCAGCTTAGTGCGGGGAAGGTCTGAAGCTTTCTTT | CASSLVRGRSEAFF
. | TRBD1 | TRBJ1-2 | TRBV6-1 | TGTGCCAGCAGCCAGGGGGGGGGCGCGATGTATGGCTACACCTTC | CASSQGGGAMYGYTF
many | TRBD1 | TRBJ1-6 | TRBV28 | TGTGCCATCGGGACAGGAATTTCACCCCTCCACTTT | CAIGTGISPLHF
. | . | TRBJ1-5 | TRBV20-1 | TGCAGTGCTAGAGAGCCTACAGGGTATCAGCCCCAGCATTTT | CSAREPTGYQPQHF
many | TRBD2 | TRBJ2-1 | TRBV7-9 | TGTGCCAGCAGCCCTGGGGCTAGCGGGAGTTTTATAAATGAGCAGTTCTTC | CASSPGASGSFINEQFF
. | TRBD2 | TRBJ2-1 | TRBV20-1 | TGCAGTGCTAGCCCCAGACTAGCGGTGCGCTACAATGAGCAGTTCTTC | CSASPRLAVRYNEQFF
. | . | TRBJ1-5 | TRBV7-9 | TGTGCCAGCAGCCCGTCCGGGACGGACGGGCAGCCCCAGCATTTT | CASSPSGTDGQPQHF
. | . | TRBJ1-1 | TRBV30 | TGTGCCTGGAGTGTATCAGGAATCGACACTGAAGCTTTCTTT | CAWSVSGIDTEAFF
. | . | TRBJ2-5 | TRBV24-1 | TGTGCCACCATGGAGGCGGGTCAAGAGACCCAGTACTTC | CATMEAGQETQYF
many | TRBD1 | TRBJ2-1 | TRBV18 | TGTGCCAGCTCATCGCCGGGACAGGGGGTGTTCTTC | CASSSPGQGVFF
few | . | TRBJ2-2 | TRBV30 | TGTGCCTGGAATTCGGGTGGGATATCGAACACCGGGGAGCTGTTTTTT | CAWNSGGISNTGELFF
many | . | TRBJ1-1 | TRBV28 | TGTGCCAGCAGTTGGGAAGGGGGGAACACTGAAGCTTTCTTT | CASSWEGGNTEAFF
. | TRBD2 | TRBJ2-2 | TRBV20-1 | TGCAGCGTGGCGGGAGTGGTCACCGGGGAGCTGTTTTTT | CSVAGVVTGELFF
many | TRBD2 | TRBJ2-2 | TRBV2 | TGTGCCAGCAAGGGGACTAGACTTCCCACCGGGGAGCTGTTTTTT | CASKGTRLPTGELFF
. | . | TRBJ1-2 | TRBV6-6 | TGTGCCAGCAGTTACTCCGGACAGCCAGCGTATGGCTACACCTTC | CASSYSGQPAYGYTF
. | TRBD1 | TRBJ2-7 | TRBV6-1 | TGTGCCAGCTGGGGACAGGGCGACGACGAGCAGTACTTC | CASWGQGDDEQYF
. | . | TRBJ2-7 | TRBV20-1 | TGCAGTGCTAGAGACCCTGGGGCCCAGCGTACGAGCTCCTACGAGCAGTACTTC | CSARDPGAQRTSSYEQYF
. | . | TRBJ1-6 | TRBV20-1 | TGCAGTGCTAGTTTCGAGGGGCAGGTGTCACCCCTCCACTTT | CSASFEGQVSPLHF
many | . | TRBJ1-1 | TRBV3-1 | TGTGCCAGCAGCCAAATTTCCGGTGAAGCTTTCTTT | CASSQISGEAFF
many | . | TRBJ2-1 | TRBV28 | TGTGCCAGCAATCCCCCGGGGGGCCCTATTTACAATGAGCAGTTCTTC | CASNPPGGPIYNEQFF
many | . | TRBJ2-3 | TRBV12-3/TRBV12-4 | TGTGCCAGCAGTTTACTAGCCCCAGATACGCAGTATTTT | CASSLLAPDTQYF